The clone carrying this TCR beta chain has a handful of counts. Its antigen is undetermined. The data were obtained in a study of blood T cells in healthy people across ages. Study-wide points: Investigators viewed diversity estimates from one million T cells as underestimates, the study reported.

Primed by a sample-barcoded 5' primer and a J-beta primer mix, a second PCR proceeded for 7 to 11 cycles. TCRdb used MiXCR to reprocess the 5' RACE reads, holding one entry per CDR3 protein. The table has 950,000 to 1,200,000 distinct CDR3 sequences, about two fifths seen once. The CDR3 covers 14 residues. With 5 bases removed from V and 4 bases from J, the gap between germline ends came to 12 bases. In germline, CDR1 is ENHRY, CDR2 SYGVKD. At least 7 million PBMCs were isolated per sample. Sequenced: blood. V and J are TRBV10-3 and TRBJ1-5, with D tentatively TRBD1 (5 bases). This receptor was taken from a man in his late teens or twenties in good health. CDR3 in amino acids: CAISPGRDNQPQHF. DNA of the CDR3: TGTGCCATCAGTCCGGGACGGGATAATCAGCCCCAGCATTTT.